This T cell receptor beta chain was documented in a study of human T cells and chemical hapten exposure. The time point here: healthy volunteer bleed at 2 weeks. Unseparated into fractions, whole blood served as the source from which total RNA was extracted. This clonotype was recorded at least ten times. The ends were cut back, 3 bases at V and 1 base at J, with 8 bases in the middle. The CDR3 spans 13 residues. Germline assignment: CDR1 SQVTM and CDR2 ANQGSEA. TCRdb re-called the RACE reads with MiXCR, one entry per CDR3 protein. The sample includes about 50,000 distinct CDR3 sequences, 4.3% of them seen just once.

The sequence was collected from a female donor in good health. Some clones in this sample may be carry-over from other donors' samples. The chain couples TRBV29-1 to TRBJ2-3; D may be TRBD1 (6 bases). The sequenced sample consisted of whole blood. The CDR3 spells CSVDRGGTDTQYF. The CDR3 region has the DNA TGCAGCGTTGACAGGGGTGGCACAGATACGCAGTATTTT.